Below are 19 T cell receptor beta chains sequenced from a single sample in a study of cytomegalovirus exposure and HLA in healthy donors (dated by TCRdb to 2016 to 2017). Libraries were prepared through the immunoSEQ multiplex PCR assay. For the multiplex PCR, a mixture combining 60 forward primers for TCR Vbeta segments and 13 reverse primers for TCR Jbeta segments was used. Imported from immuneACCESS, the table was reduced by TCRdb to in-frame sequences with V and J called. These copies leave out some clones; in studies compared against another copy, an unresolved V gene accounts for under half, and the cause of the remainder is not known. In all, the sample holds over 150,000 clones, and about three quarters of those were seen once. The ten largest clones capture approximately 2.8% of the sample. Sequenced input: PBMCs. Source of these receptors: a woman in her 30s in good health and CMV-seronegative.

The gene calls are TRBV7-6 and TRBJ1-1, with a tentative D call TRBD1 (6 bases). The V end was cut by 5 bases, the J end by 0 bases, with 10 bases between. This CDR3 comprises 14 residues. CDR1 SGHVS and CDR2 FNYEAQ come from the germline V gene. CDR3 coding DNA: TGTGCCAGCAGCCCCACAGGGATGAACACTGAAGCTTTCTTT. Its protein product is CASSPTGMNTEAFF. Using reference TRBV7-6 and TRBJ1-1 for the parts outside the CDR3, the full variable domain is GAGVSQSPRYKVTKRGQDVALRCDPISGHVSLYWYRQALGQGPEFLTYFNYEAQQDKSGLPNDRFSAERPEGSISTLTIQRTEQRDSAMYRCASSPTGMNTEAFFGQGTRLTVV.

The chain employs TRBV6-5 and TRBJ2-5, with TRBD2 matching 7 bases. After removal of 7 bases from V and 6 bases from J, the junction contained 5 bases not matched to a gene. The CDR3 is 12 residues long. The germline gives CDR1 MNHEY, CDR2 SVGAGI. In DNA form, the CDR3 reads TGTGCCAGCACGGGAGGTGAGAAGACCCAGTACTTC. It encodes CASTGGEKTQYF.

The CDR3 is CSAGDWTGTSSQAFF. The CDR3 DNA follows: TGCAGCGCTGGGGATTGGACAGGGACGAGTTCCCAAGCTTTCTTT. The chain carries TRBV29-1 and TRBJ1-1, with TRBD1 matching 8 bases. In germline, CDR1 is SQVTM, CDR2 ANQGSEA. This CDR3 contains 15 residues. The junction had 19 bases not matched to a gene; V was cut back by 7 bases and J by 9 bases.

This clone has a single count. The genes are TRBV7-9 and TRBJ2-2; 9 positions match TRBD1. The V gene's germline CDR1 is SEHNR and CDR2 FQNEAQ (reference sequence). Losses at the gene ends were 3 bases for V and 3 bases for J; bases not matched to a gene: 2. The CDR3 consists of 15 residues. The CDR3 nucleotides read TGTGCCAGCAGCTTCGGGACAGGGTACACCGGGGAGCTGTTTTTT. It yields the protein CASSFGTGYTGELFF.

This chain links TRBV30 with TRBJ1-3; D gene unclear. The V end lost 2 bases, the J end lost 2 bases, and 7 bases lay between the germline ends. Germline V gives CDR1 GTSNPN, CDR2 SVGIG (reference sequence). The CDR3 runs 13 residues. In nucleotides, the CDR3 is TGTGCCTGGAGTACCGGAGCTGGAAACACCATATATTTT. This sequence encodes CAWSTGAGNTIYF.

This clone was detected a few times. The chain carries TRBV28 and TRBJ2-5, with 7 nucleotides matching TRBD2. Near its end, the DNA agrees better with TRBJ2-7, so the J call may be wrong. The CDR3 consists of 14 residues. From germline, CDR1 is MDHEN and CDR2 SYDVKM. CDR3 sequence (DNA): TGTGCCAGCAGTCAACTTGGCGGGAGAAACGAGCAGTACTTC. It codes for CASSQLGGRNEQYF.

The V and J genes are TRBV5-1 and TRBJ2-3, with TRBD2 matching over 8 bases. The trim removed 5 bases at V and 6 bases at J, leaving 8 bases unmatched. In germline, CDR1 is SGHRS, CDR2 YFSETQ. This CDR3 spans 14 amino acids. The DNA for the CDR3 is TGCGCCAGCAGGAGGGCTAGCGGGTTGGATACGCAGTATTTT. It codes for CASRRASGLDTQYF.

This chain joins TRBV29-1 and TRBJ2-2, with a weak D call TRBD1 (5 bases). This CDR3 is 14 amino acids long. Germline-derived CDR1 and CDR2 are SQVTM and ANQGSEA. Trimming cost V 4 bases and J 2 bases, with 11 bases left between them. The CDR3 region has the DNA TGCAGCGTTGGGGGCAGGACCAACACCGGGGAGCTGTTTTTT. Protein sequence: CSVGGRTNTGELFF.

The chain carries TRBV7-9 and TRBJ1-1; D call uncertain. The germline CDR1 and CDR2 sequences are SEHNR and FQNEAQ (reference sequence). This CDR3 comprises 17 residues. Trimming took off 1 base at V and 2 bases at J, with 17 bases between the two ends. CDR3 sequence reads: CASSLGASTEINTEAFF. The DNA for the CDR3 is TGTGCCAGCAGCTTAGGGGCTTCTACAGAGATTAACACTGAAGCTTTCTTT.

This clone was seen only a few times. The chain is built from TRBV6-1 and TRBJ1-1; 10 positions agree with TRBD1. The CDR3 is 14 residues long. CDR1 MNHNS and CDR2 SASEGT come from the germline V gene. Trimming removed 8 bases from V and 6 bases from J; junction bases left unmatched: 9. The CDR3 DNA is TGTGCCAGCTTAAGGACAGGGGGGAATTCTGAAGCTTTCTTT. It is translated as CASLRTGGNSEAFF.

The CDR3 DNA follows: TGTGCCAGCAGTTTATTTGGGGGGACAGACCTAGCCAAAAACATTCAGTACTTC. Its protein is CASSLFGGTDLAKNIQYF. The chain uses TRBV27 and TRBJ2-4, with TRBD1 as a possible D gene (7 bases). This CDR3 comprises 18 residues. The germline V gene encodes CDR1 MNHEY and CDR2 SMNVEV (reference sequence). Trimming cost V 1 base and J 0 bases, with 16 bases left between them.

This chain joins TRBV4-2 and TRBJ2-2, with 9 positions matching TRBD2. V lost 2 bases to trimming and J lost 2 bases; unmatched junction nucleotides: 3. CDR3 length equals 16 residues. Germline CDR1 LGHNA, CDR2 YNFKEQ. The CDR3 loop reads CASSQTSGPNTGELFF. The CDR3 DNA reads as TGTGCCAGCAGCCAAACTAGCGGGCCTAACACCGGGGAGCTGTTTTTT.

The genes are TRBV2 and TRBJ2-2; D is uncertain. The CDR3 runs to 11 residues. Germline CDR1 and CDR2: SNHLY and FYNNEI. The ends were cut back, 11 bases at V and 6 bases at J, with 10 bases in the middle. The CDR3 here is CAVDDSGELFF. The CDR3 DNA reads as TGTGCCGTAGACGACTCCGGGGAGCTGTTTTTT.

The CDR3 DNA follows: TGTGCCAGTAGTAAGCAATTATCCTTGAGGAGTGGGACCCAGTACTTC. Translated: CASSKQLSLRSGTQYF. The chain employs TRBV19 and TRBJ2-5; D is undetermined. Germline CDR1 is LNHDA and CDR2 is SQIVND (reference sequence). The CDR3 consists of 16 residues. The ends were cut back, 4 bases at V and 7 bases at J, with 22 bases in the middle.

CDR3 nucleotide sequence: TGTGCCAGTAGTCCGACAGTCTATAATTCACCCCTCCACTTT. Translating gives CASSPTVYNSPLHF. The gene calls are TRBV19 and TRBJ1-6, with D possibly being TRBD1 (5 bases). Trimming cost V 5 bases and J 3 bases, with 8 bases left between them. Germline V gene sequence: CDR1 LNHDA, CDR2 SQIVND (reference sequence). The CDR3 runs to 14 residues.

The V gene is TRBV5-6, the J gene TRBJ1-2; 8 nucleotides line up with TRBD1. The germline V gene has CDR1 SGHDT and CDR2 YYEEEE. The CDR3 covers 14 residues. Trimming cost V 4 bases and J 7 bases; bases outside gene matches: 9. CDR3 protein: CASSQDRDLRGYTF. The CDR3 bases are TGTGCCAGCAGCCAGGACAGGGACCTACGTGGCTACACCTTC.

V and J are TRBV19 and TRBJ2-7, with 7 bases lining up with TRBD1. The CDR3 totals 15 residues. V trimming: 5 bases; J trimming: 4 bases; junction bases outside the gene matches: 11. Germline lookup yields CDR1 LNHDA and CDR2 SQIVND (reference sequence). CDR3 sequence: CASSPGAGGSYEQYF. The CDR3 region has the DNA TGTGCCAGTAGTCCCGGGGCAGGGGGATCGTACGAGCAGTACTTC.

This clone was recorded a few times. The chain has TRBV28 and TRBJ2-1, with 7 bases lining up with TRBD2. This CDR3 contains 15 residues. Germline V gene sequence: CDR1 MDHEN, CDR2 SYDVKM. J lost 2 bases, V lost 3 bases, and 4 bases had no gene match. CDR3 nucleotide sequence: TGTGCCAGCAGTTTGGCGGGACTACCCTACAATGAGCAGTTCTTC. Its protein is CASSLAGLPYNEQFF.

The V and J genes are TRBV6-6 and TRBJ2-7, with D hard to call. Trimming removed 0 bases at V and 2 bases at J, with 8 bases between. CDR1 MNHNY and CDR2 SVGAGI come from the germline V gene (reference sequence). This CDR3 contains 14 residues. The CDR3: CASSYSTAAYEQYF. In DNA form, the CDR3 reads TGTGCCAGCAGTTACTCAACAGCAGCCTACGAGCAGTACTTC.